One and the same sample provided the 13 T cell receptor beta chains below, sequenced in a study of T-cell memory formation after mild COVID-19. TCRdb used MiXCR to reprocess the 5' RACE reads, holding one entry per CDR3 protein. In the table there are 380,000 or so distinct CDR3 sequences, about an eighth of which are singletons. The sample taken for sequencing was PBMCs or a T cell subset sorted from them (not recorded which). These receptors all come from a man younger than 35 who had mild COVID-19 (a few samples of this study predate the infection). Cell type and time point are not known.

V is TRBV4-3 and J is TRBJ2-3, with D hard to call. Trimming stripped 3 bases from V and 6 bases from J, with 19 bases between. The CDR3 has 16 residues. The germline V gene has CDR1 LGHNA and CDR2 YSLEER. CDR3 amino acids: CASSQGGVTPPDTQYF. For the CDR3, the DNA is TGCGCCAGCAGCCAGGGTGGGGTAACTCCCCCCGATACGCAGTATTTT.

This chain uses TRBV7-2 with TRBJ2-7, with TRBD1 matching 8 bases. The CDR3 runs 15 residues. Germline trimming cut 5 bases from V and 0 bases from J; bases unmatched to any gene: 6. Germline lookup yields CDR1 SGHTA and CDR2 FQGNSA. The CDR3 spells CASSAGQGTSYEQYF. Written as DNA, the CDR3 is TGTGCCAGCAGCGCCGGACAGGGTACCTCCTACGAGCAGTACTTC.

This clonotype was seen only a few times. One end of the junction varies from germline; a read error may be responsible. This sequence joins TRBV7-7 and TRBJ2-1; no firm D call. Germline loops: CDR1 SSHAT, CDR2 FNYEAQ (reference sequence). The CDR3 has 13 residues. CDR3 coding DNA: TGTGCTAGCAGCTCCCAGAGTGGTGATGAGCAGTTCTTC. Amino acids: CASSSQSGDEQFF.

This clonotype appeared a few times. The CDR3 here is CAISEGGGQPQHF. CDR3 coding DNA: TGTGCCATCAGTGAAGGTGGAGGGCAGCCCCAGCATTTT. V and J are TRBV10-3 and TRBJ1-5, with unresolved D. Trimming took 3 bases from V and 7 from J, leaving 10 bases between them. Germline loops: CDR1 ENHRY, CDR2 SYGVKD. The CDR3 runs 13 residues.

The CDR3, as DNA: TGCGCCAGCAGCTTGGAGGGGACCCCCCGGGAGAAGACCCAGTACTTC. This codes for CASSLEGTPREKTQYF. This chain connects TRBV5-1 to TRBJ2-5, with a tentative D call TRBD2 (6 bases). This CDR3 spans 16 amino acids. Trimming removed 0 bases at V and 6 bases at J, with 18 bases between. Germline loops: CDR1 SGHRS, CDR2 YFSETQ.

This clonotype was recorded many times. Here the CDR3 reads CASSHPTGVNTEAFF. The CDR3 DNA reads TGTGCCAGCAGCCACCCTACAGGGGTGAACACTGAAGCTTTCTTT. The genes are TRBV7-9 and TRBJ1-1; TRBD1 matches at 7 bases. This CDR3 has 15 residues. Losses at the gene ends were 5 bases for V and 0 bases for J; bases not matched to a gene: 6. Germline lookup yields CDR1 SEHNR and CDR2 FQNEAQ (reference sequence).

The table lists this clonotype with many counts. J is TRBJ2-2 and V is TRBV4-3; D ambiguous. This CDR3 is built from 16 residues. Trimming left V 1 base short and J 3 bases short, with 12 bases between. Germline CDR1 reads LGHNA; CDR2 reads YSLEER. The chain's CDR3 is CASSQVVGADTGELFF. DNA of the CDR3: TGCGCCAGCAGCCAAGTCGTGGGCGCGGACACCGGGGAGCTGTTTTTT.

This clonotype has only a few counts. V usage is TRBV7-2 and J usage is TRBJ2-2, with a weak D call TRBD2 (6 bases). The CDR3 contains 15 residues. Germline V CDR1 and CDR2: SGHTA, FQGNSA. Trimming cost V 5 bases and J 4 bases, with 14 bases left between them. The CDR3 DNA reads TGTGCCAGCAGCCTGAGGGAGGAGGGCACCGGGGAGCTGTTTTTT. Translation: CASSLREEGTGELFF.

The V call is TRBV6-1, the J call TRBJ2-2; D remains ambiguous. Deletions cut 8 bases from V and 4 bases from J, with 8 bases between. CDR3 length: 12 amino acids. Germline values: CDR1 MNHNS, CDR2 SASEGT. The CDR3 bases are TGTGCCAGCCATCCGGGCACCGGGGAGCTGTTTTTT. Residues: CASHPGTGELFF.

The chain uses TRBV12-3 or TRBV12-4 and TRBJ2-3; TRBD1 agrees at 9 bases. The ends lost 5 bases at V and 2 bases at J; junction bases unmatched: 11. This CDR3 region has 17 residues. The DNA of the CDR3 is TGTGCCAGCAGTGGGGGATTACAGGGGGCCTACACAGATACGCAGTATTTT. It yields the protein CASSGGLQGAYTDTQYF.

Only a few counts were recorded for this clonotype. The chain links TRBV11-2 to TRBJ2-3; TRBD2 matches at 8 bases. The CDR3 has 14 residues. The germline CDR1 and CDR2 sequences are SGHAT and FQNNGV. With 6 bases clipped from V and 4 bases from J, the junction kept 6 bases outside the gene matches. DNA of the CDR3: TGTGCCAGCAGGATCGCGGGGGGCGCAGATACGCAGTATTTT. This gives the protein CASRIAGGADTQYF.

This clonotype was seen at least ten times. The J gene is TRBJ2-6, the V gene TRBV5-6, with D unclear. V lost 0 bases to trimming and J lost 0 bases, with 13 bases between them. This CDR3 has 18 amino acids. Germline values: CDR1 SGHDT, CDR2 YYEEEE. The CDR3 DNA reads as TGTGCCAGCAGCTTGGGTCGTATGCCCCTCTCTGGGGCCAACGTCCTGACTTTC. It encodes CASSLGRMPLSGANVLTF.

Only a few counts were recorded for this clonotype. The chain is built from TRBV28 and TRBJ1-1; 8 nucleotides line up with TRBD1. The ends lost 10 bases at V and 1 base at J; junction bases unmatched: 5. The germline V gene encodes CDR1 MDHEN and CDR2 SYDVKM. This CDR3 contains 13 residues. Here the CDR3 DNA reads TGTGCCATCCTTGACAGGGGGAACACTGAAGCTTTCTTT. Amino acids: CAILDRGNTEAFF.